The rows below give T cell receptor beta chains drawn from one sample of a study of blood T cell repertoires in COVID-19. Measured with immunoSEQ multiplex PCR; TCRdb has only the in-frame clones, and not every one. The data show about 100,000 clones, about 92% seen once. Sequences were obtained from peripheral blood. Receptors were obtained from a young man with COVID-19, enrolled during active disease. The CDR3 runs from the conserved cysteine through the conserved F or W. The D gene is left open where the match is weak. Only part of the rows carry a size: once, few, many, or a class if the clone is expanded.

D: -
J: TRBJ1-6
size: -
V: TRBV5-1
DNA: TGCGCCAGCAGCTTGGGACAGCACGATAATTCACCCCTCCACTTT
CDR3: CASSLGQHDNSPLHF

D: TRBD1
J: TRBJ2-7
size: -
V: TRBV5-1
DNA: TGCGCCAGCAGCTTGGATGGACAGGGAAGGCAGTACTTC
CDR3: CASSLDGQGRQYF

D: TRBD2
J: TRBJ2-3
size: -
V: TRBV30
DNA: TGTGCCTGGAGTATGTTGGCTAGCGGGAGGGCGTCGCAGTATTTT
CDR3: CAWSMLASGRASQYF

D: TRBD1
J: TRBJ1-6
size: -
V: TRBV2
DNA: TGTGCCAGCATGGGGACAGGGGGCTCGAATTCACCCCTCCACTTT
CDR3: CASMGTGGSNSPLHF

D: TRBD2
J: TRBJ2-7
size: many
V: TRBV6-1
DNA: TGTGCCAGCAGTGAAACTAGCGGGAGTTCCTACGAGCAGTACTTC
CDR3: CASSETSGSSYEQYF

D: -
J: TRBJ2-1
size: -
V: TRBV30
DNA: TGTGCCTGGATTTCGGAGAGCTCCTACAATGAGCAGTTCTTC
CDR3: CAWISESSYNEQFF

D: -
J: TRBJ1-5
size: -
V: TRBV30
DNA: TGTGCCTGGAGTGTAAACGGAGGGGTAGGTCAGCCCCAGCATTTT
CDR3: CAWSVNGGVGQPQHF

D: TRBD2
J: TRBJ2-7
size: -
V: TRBV3-1/TRBV3-2
DNA: TGTGCCAGCAGCCAAGGGGGGATGGCGGGAGACGAGCAGTACTTC
CDR3: CASSQGGMAGDEQYF

D: -
J: TRBJ1-1
size: -
V: TRBV6-2/TRBV6-3
DNA: TGTGCCAGCAGTTTCTCATATGAAGCTTTCTTT
CDR3: CASSFSYEAFF

D: -
J: TRBJ1-2
size: -
V: TRBV9
DNA: TGTGCCAGTGCCAGGAGGGGAGGGGAGGGCTACACCTTC
CDR3: CASARRGGEGYTF

D: -
J: TRBJ2-3
size: -
V: TRBV18
DNA: TGTGCCAGCTCACCTTCTAGCGCAGATACGCAGTATTTT
CDR3: CASSPSSADTQYF

D: TRBD1
J: TRBJ2-7
size: -
V: TRBV7-3
DNA: TGTGCCAGCAGCTTAAAAGGCGGGACAGGGGCGGAATCCTACGAGCAGTACTTC
CDR3: CASSLKGGTGAESYEQYF

D: TRBD1
J: TRBJ1-3
size: -
V: TRBV4-1
DNA: TGCGCCAGCAGCCAGGGACAGGGGGTTTATGGAAACACCATATATTTT
CDR3: CASSQGQGVYGNTIYF

D: TRBD2
J: TRBJ2-7
size: -
V: TRBV7-9
DNA: TGTGCCAGCAGCTTTAGTGGGAGGGATTACGAGCAGTACTTC
CDR3: CASSFSGRDYEQYF

D: TRBD2
J: TRBJ2-3
size: -
V: TRBV3-1/TRBV3-2
DNA: TGTGCCAGCAGGCTAGCGGGGGACACAGATACGCAGTATTTT
CDR3: CASRLAGDTDTQYF

D: TRBD1
J: TRBJ1-6
size: -
V: TRBV19
DNA: TGTGCCAGTAGTATTCGGTCAACAGGGGGAGGACCCCTCCACTTT
CDR3: CASSIRSTGGGPLHF

D: -
J: TRBJ1-2
size: -
V: TRBV5-1
DNA: TGCGCCAGCAGCTTGGGAGCTGCTAACTATGGCTACACCTTC
CDR3: CASSLGAANYGYTF

D: -
J: TRBJ1-6
size: -
V: TRBV19
DNA: TGTGCCAGTAGTATTGTTCCAGGCTATAATTCACCCCTCCACTTT
CDR3: CASSIVPGYNSPLHF

D: TRBD1
J: TRBJ1-2
size: -
V: TRBV19
DNA: TGTGCCAGTAGTTTCGGACAGGCCCTTAACTATGGCTACACCTTC
CDR3: CASSFGQALNYGYTF

D: -
J: TRBJ1-2
size: -
V: TRBV4-1
DNA: TGCGCCAGCAGTGGAGTGGGGACACTTAATAACTATGGCTACACCTTC
CDR3: CASSGVGTLNNYGYTF

D: -
J: TRBJ2-7
size: -
V: TRBV7-9
DNA: TGTGCCAGCAGCTATCGAGGTGGCGGGGCGACTTCCTACGAGCAGTACTTC
CDR3: CASSYRGGGATSYEQYF

D: TRBD2
J: TRBJ2-1
size: -
V: TRBV4-3
DNA: TGCGCCAGCAGCCAAGATCTTCGAAGGACTAGCGGGAGAATCGTTGAGCAGTTCTTC
CDR3: CASSQDLRRTSGRIVEQFF

D: TRBD2
J: TRBJ2-5
size: -
V: TRBV3-1/TRBV3-2
DNA: TGTGCCAGCAGCCCCAGAGGACTAGCGGGAGTCGGAGAGACCCAGTACTTC
CDR3: CASSPRGLAGVGETQYF

D: TRBD1
J: TRBJ1-2
size: -
V: TRBV7-9
DNA: TGTGCCAGCAGCTTAGAGGGGACAGGGGATGGCTACACCTTC
CDR3: CASSLEGTGDGYTF

D: TRBD1
J: TRBJ2-2
size: -
V: TRBV7-6
DNA: TGTGCCAGCAGCTCAGGGACAGGAACGTGGGGGGAGCTGTTTTTT
CDR3: CASSSGTGTWGELFF

D: TRBD1
J: TRBJ1-1
size: -
V: TRBV29-1
DNA: TGCAGCGTCTACGCTCATGGGACAGGGAACACTGAAGCTTTCTTT
CDR3: CSVYAHGTGNTEAFF

D: -
J: TRBJ2-7
size: -
V: TRBV18
DNA: TGTGCCAGCTCACAGGGGTCGAGCGACGAGCAGTACTTC
CDR3: CASSQGSSDEQYF

D: -
J: TRBJ2-7
size: once
V: TRBV5-1
DNA: TGCGCCAGCAGGATAACTGGAGGGAGCTCCTACGAGCAGTACTTC
CDR3: CASRITGGSSYEQYF

D: TRBD2
J: TRBJ2-3
size: -
V: TRBV27
DNA: TGTGCCAGCAGTTTATTGGCGGGAGGGGATACGCAGTATTTT
CDR3: CASSLLAGGDTQYF

D: TRBD1
J: TRBJ2-7
size: -
V: TRBV7-3
DNA: TGTGCCAGCAGCCCCCATAGACAGGGGTACTACGAGCAGTACTTC
CDR3: CASSPHRQGYYEQYF

D: -
J: TRBJ1-1
size: -
V: TRBV15
DNA: TGTGCCACCAGCCTACCTTTGGGGGCGGGGGCTGAAGCTTTCTTT
CDR3: CATSLPLGAGAEAFF

D: TRBD1
J: TRBJ2-5
size: -
V: TRBV9
DNA: TGTGCCAGCAGCGTTGGGACAGGGGGCACTGAAGAGACCCAGTACTTC
CDR3: CASSVGTGGTEETQYF

D: -
J: TRBJ2-7
size: few
V: TRBV13
DNA: TGTGCCAGCAGCTTTCCTACAGGGACCGACGGCTACGAGCAGTACTTC
CDR3: CASSFPTGTDGYEQYF

D: TRBD1
J: TRBJ1-6
size: -
V: TRBV5-8
DNA: TGTGCCAGCAGCTCCAACAGGGGCTCCTATAATTCACCCCTCCACTTT
CDR3: CASSSNRGSYNSPLHF

D: TRBD2
J: TRBJ2-6
size: -
V: TRBV19
DNA: TGTGCCAGTAGCCTAGGGAGGGCTGGGGCCAACGTCCTGACTTTC
CDR3: CASSLGRAGANVLTF

D: -
J: TRBJ2-1
size: -
V: TRBV6-1
DNA: TGTGCCAGCAGTGAAATTCCCCTAAATGAGCAGTTCTTC
CDR3: CASSEIPLNEQFF

D: TRBD2
J: TRBJ2-2
size: -
V: TRBV5-8
DNA: TGTGCCAGCAGTATAGCGGGACTCACCGGGGAGCTGTTTTTT
CDR3: CASSIAGLTGELFF

D: -
J: TRBJ2-3
size: -
V: TRBV5-1
DNA: TGCGCCAGCAGCTCAGGGCCCGGGGGTCCCACAGATACGCAGTATTTT
CDR3: CASSSGPGGPTDTQYF

D: TRBD2
J: TRBJ2-2
size: -
V: TRBV7-6
DNA: TGTGCCAGCAGCTTAAAGGGAGGGCCTGCCGGGGAGCTGTTTTTT
CDR3: CASSLKGGPAGELFF

D: TRBD1
J: TRBJ1-2
size: -
V: TRBV5-6
DNA: TGTGCCAGCAGCTTGGGGTCAGGGGGATATGGCTACACCTTC
CDR3: CASSLGSGGYGYTF

D: -
J: TRBJ2-3
size: -
V: TRBV24-1
DNA: TGTGCCACCAAGGAGATGGGCACAGATACGCAGTATTTT
CDR3: CATKEMGTDTQYF

D: TRBD2
J: TRBJ2-2
size: -
V: TRBV6-5
DNA: TGTGCCACACTAGCGATGAACACCGGGGAGCTGTTTTTT
CDR3: CATLAMNTGELFF

D: -
J: TRBJ1-4
size: -
V: TRBV9
DNA: TGTGCCAGCAGCGGGGAGAGGCCTCTGCTTTTT
CDR3: CASSGERPLLF

D: -
J: TRBJ1-2
size: -
V: TRBV10-3
DNA: TGTGCCATCAGTGAACGGGGGGTTTATGGCTACACCTTC
CDR3: CAISERGVYGYTF

D: TRBD1
J: TRBJ2-7
size: -
V: TRBV15
DNA: TGTGCCACCAGCAGTGACAGGGGGGCCCCCTACGAGCAGTACTTC
CDR3: CATSSDRGAPYEQYF

D: -
J: TRBJ1-1
size: -
V: TRBV28
DNA: TGTGCCAGCAGTTTACCAGGCATGAACACTGAAGCTTTCTTT
CDR3: CASSLPGMNTEAFF

D: -
J: TRBJ2-1
size: -
V: TRBV24-1
DNA: TGTGCCACCAGTGACAGGCCTTACAATGAGCAGTTCTTC
CDR3: CATSDRPYNEQFF

D: TRBD1
J: TRBJ2-3
size: -
V: TRBV7-3
DNA: TGTGCCAGCAGCTTAAGACCGGGACAGGGCACAGATACGCAGTATTTT
CDR3: CASSLRPGQGTDTQYF

D: -
J: TRBJ1-4
size: once
V: TRBV2
DNA: TGTGCCAGCACCTCCCCTCCGCGAGGCGAGGAGGAAAAACTGCTTTTT
CDR3: CASTSPPRGEEEKLLF

D: TRBD2
J: TRBJ2-1
size: -
V: TRBV11-2
DNA: TGTGCCAGCAGCTTAGCTCCGCCGGGGACTAGCGGATACAATGAGCAGTTCTTC
CDR3: CASSLAPPGTSGYNEQFF

D: TRBD1
J: TRBJ2-3
size: -
V: TRBV27
DNA: TGTGCCAGCAGTTTTCTTGACAGGGGGCTTCCAGCAGATACGCAGTATTTT
CDR3: CASSFLDRGLPADTQYF

D: -
J: TRBJ2-7
size: -
V: TRBV7-9
DNA: TGTGCCAGCAGCTTAGCGAGGAACGAGCAGTACTTC
CDR3: CASSLARNEQYF

D: TRBD1
J: TRBJ2-4
size: -
V: TRBV5-4
DNA: TGTGCCAGCAGCCCCAGGGGGCAAAACATTCAGTACTTC
CDR3: CASSPRGQNIQYF

D: -
J: TRBJ1-3
size: -
V: TRBV7-2
DNA: TGTGCCAGCAGCTCCTACCGCTCTGGAAACACCATATATTTT
CDR3: CASSSYRSGNTIYF

D: -
J: TRBJ1-1
size: -
V: TRBV19
DNA: TGTGCCAGTAGTATAGGAGGTACGAAGGCTTTCTTT
CDR3: CASSIGGTKAFF

D: -
J: TRBJ2-5
size: once
V: TRBV9
DNA: TGTGCCAGCAGCCCAGGCAGGACCCAGTACTTC
CDR3: CASSPGRTQYF

D: TRBD1
J: TRBJ2-5
size: -
V: TRBV19
DNA: TGTGCCAGTAGTACCGGGACAGTACAAGAGACCCAGTACTTC
CDR3: CASSTGTVQETQYF

D: -
J: TRBJ2-7
size: -
V: TRBV28
DNA: TGTGCCAGCAGTACACCGACTAGCTACGAGCAGTACTTC
CDR3: CASSTPTSYEQYF

D: -
J: TRBJ2-2
size: -
V: TRBV4-3
DNA: TGCGCCAGCAGCCAAGATGCAGGGGGGAGCACCGGGGAGCTGTTTTTT
CDR3: CASSQDAGGSTGELFF

D: -
J: TRBJ2-7
size: -
V: TRBV5-4
DNA: TGTGCCAGCAGCTGGAGAACAGGAAGAGGATCCTACGAGCAGTACTTC
CDR3: CASSWRTGRGSYEQYF